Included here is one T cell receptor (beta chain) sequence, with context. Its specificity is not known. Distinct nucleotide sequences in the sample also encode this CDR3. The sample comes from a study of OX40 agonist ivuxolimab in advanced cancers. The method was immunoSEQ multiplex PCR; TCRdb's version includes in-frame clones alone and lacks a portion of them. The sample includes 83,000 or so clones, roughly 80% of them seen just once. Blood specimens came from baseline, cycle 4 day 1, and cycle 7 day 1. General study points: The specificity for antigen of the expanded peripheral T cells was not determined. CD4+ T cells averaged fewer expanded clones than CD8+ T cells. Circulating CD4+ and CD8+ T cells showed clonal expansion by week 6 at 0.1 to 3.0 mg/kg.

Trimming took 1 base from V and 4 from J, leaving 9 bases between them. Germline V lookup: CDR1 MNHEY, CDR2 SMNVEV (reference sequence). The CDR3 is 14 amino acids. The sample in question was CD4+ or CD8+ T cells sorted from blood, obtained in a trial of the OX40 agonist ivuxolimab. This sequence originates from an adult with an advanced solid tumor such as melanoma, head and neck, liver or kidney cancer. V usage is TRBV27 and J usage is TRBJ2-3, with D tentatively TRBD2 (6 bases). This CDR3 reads CASSLWGVADTQYF. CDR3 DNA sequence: TGTGCCAGCAGTTTATGGGGGGTTGCAGATACGCAGTATTTT.